The clone carrying this TCR beta chain came up a few times. The CDR3 extends over 17 amino acids. Trimming shortened V by 7 bases and J by 4 bases, and 22 bases separated the two germline ends. Germline CDR1 and CDR2: LNHDA and SQIVND (reference sequence). Per the original data handling: Estimation of nucleated cell counts relied on the amplification of reference gene primers. The protocol was immunoSEQ multiplex PCR, while the TCRdb copy is restricted to in-frame clones and leaves out a portion. V, J and clone size reflect that table, while D and trimming were determined from the DNA. The table lists 140,000 to 150,000 clones, 80% to 90% of them singletons, with roughly 10% in the top ten. The entry originates in a study of blood T cell repertoires in COVID-19. Study at large: Researchers got acute and convalescent COVID-19 samples from the United States, Italy and Spain. PBMCs, B-cell-depleted T cells, or T cells were the source of the cDNA or gDNA that made up the material.

This chain joins TRBV19 and TRBJ2-2, with D perhaps TRBD1 (6 bases). This TCR was recovered from a man in his sixties with active or convalescent COVID-19. The material sequenced was peripheral blood. CDR3 sequence reads: CASTKRQGRTATGELFF. The CDR3 nucleotides read TGTGCCAGTACCAAACGCCAGGGGCGCACCGCCACCGGGGAGCTGTTTTTT.